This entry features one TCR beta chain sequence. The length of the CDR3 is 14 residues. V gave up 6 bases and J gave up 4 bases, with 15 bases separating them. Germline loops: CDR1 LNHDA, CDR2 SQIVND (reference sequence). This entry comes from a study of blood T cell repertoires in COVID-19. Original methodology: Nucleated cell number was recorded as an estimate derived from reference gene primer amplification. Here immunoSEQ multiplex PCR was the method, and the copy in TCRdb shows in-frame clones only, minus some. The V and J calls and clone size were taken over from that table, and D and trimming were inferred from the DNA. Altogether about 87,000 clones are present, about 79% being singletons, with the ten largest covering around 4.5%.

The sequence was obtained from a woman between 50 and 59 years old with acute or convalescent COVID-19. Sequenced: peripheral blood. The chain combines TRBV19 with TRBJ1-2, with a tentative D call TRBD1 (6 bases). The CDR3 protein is CASRLQQGPYGYTF. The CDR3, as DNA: TGTGCCAGTAGGCTACAACAGGGCCCCTATGGCTACACCTTC.